This T cell receptor beta chain was sequenced for a study of long-term antiretroviral therapy in people with HIV. About this clone itself: Antigen specificity is unknown.

Study-level findings and limits: Control repertoires displayed wider CDR3 length ranges than the HIV repertoires.

It was version v3.0 of the immunoSEQ assay that was run at survey level. Some clones are missing from TCRdb's copy, which holds only in-frame ones; the method was immunoSEQ multiplex PCR. The sample lists under 20,000 clones, 75% to 90% occurring once. Trimming took off 0 bases at V and 0 bases at J, with 9 bases between the two ends. The CDR3 loop spans 15 amino acids. The rearrangement joins TRBV5-3 to TRBJ1-1, with no clear D. TRBV5-3 is an ORF, and what it does is uncertain. This TCR derives from a woman between 40 and 50 years old with HIV. The sequencing used unsorted PBMCs, collected 0.2 years after starting antiretroviral therapy. DNA for the CDR3: TGTGCCAGAAGCTTGGTAGCGGGCCTGAACACTGAAGCTTTCTTT. Its protein is CARSLVAGLNTEAFF.